The 9 T cell receptor beta chains listed next were all sequenced from one sample in a study of cytomegalovirus exposure and HLA in healthy donors. It was with 60 Vbeta and 13 Jbeta primers that the PCR ran. TCRdb's table, derived via immunoSEQ multiplex PCR, lists solely in-frame clones and lacks some. Counted here are 90,000 or so clones, approximately 80% occurring once; the ten biggest clones make up 20% to 30%. The sequencing sample was made of PBMCs. These receptors were obtained from a woman aged 50 to 60 in good health and CMV-seropositive.

The chain has TRBV2 and TRBJ2-1; D not certain. CDR1 and CDR2 from the germline V gene are SNHLY and FYNNEI. The CDR3 sequence is 16 residues long. The V end lost 0 bases, the J end lost 0 bases, and 9 bases lay between the germline ends. The CDR3 loop is CASSEAGPSSYNEQFF. CDR3 in DNA: TGTGCCAGCAGTGAAGCGGGCCCGAGCTCCTACAATGAGCAGTTCTTC.

This chain joins TRBV30 and TRBJ2-7, with D perhaps matching TRBD2 (5 bases). The CDR3 covers 13 residues. V lost 0 bases, J lost 6 bases, and 12 bases lay in between. Looked up from germline, CDR1 is GTSNPN and CDR2 is SVGIG (reference sequence). CDR3 nucleotide sequence: TGTGCCTGGAGTGTTGTGAACGCGGGCGAGCAGTACTTC. It is translated as CAWSVVNAGEQYF.

This chain uses TRBV15 with TRBJ2-6, with D perhaps TRBD1 (6 bases). In germline, CDR1 is LNHNV, CDR2 YYDKDF (reference sequence). The CDR3 spans 16 residues. Trimming left V 3 bases short and J 1 base short, with 10 bases between. Written as DNA, the CDR3 is TGTGCCACCAGCAGGGAACAGGGATCTGGGGCCAACGTCCTGACTTTC. It translates to CATSREQGSGANVLTF.

The rearrangement joins TRBV29-1 to TRBJ2-1, with 10 bases matching TRBD1. This CDR3 is 14 amino acids long. V trimming: 5 bases; J trimming: 7 bases; junction bases outside the gene matches: 8. The V gene's germline CDR1 is SQVTM and CDR2 ANQGSEA. CDR3 sequence reads: CSVNGQGVTNEQFF. The CDR3 DNA follows: TGCAGCGTTAACGGACAGGGGGTAACGAATGAGCAGTTCTTC.

The chain is built from TRBV5-1 and TRBJ2-2, with 8 bases lining up with TRBD1. Germline CDR1 is SGHRS and CDR2 is YFSETQ. This CDR3 spans 17 amino acids. Trimming removed 4 bases from V and 5 bases from J; junction bases left unmatched: 13. CDR3 DNA sequence: TGCGCCAGCAGCCTTGGGAGGACAGGGTTCAGGACCGGGGAGCTGTTTTTT. Amino acid sequence: CASSLGRTGFRTGELFF.

This clone came up once. Other nucleotide sequences in the sample specify the same CDR3. The chain joins TRBV13 to TRBJ2-3; the D gene is possibly TRBD2 (7 bases). Germline loops: CDR1 PRHDT, CDR2 FYEKMQ (reference sequence). V dropped 8 bases and J dropped 2 bases, with 20 bases sitting between them. The CDR3 consists of 16 residues. The CDR3 region is CASGSFSGGATDTQYF. In DNA, the CDR3 is TGTGCCAGCGGTTCCTTCTCGGGGGGCGCCACAGATACGCAGTATTTT.

The chain uses TRBV10-3 and TRBJ2-1, with 11 nucleotides matching TRBD1. Trimming cost V 4 bases and J 4 bases; bases outside gene matches: 6. The CDR3 loop spans 16 amino acids. CDR1 is ENHRY and CDR2 is SYGVKD in the germline V gene. DNA for the CDR3: TGTGCCATCAGTGTGGGAGGACAGGGGGCTTACAATGAGCAGTTCTTC. It yields the protein CAISVGGQGAYNEQFF.

Remarks on this clone: Germline and junction disagree at one end, which may indicate a read error. J is TRBJ1-2 and V is TRBV7-9; D not resolved. The CDR3 is 12 residues long. Germline assignment: CDR1 SEHNR and CDR2 FQNEAQ (reference sequence). CDR3 coding DNA: TGTTCCAGCAGCCCCAATGGGCACGGCTACACCTTC. This encodes CSSSPNGHGYTF.

V usage is TRBV19 and J usage is TRBJ1-3; 7 positions match TRBD1. With V trimmed by 5 bases and J by 4 bases, 8 bases remained unmatched. Per germline, CDR1 LNHDA and CDR2 SQIVND (reference sequence). The CDR3 consists of 15 residues. The CDR3 region is CASSGTGVSGNTIYF. The CDR3 DNA is TGTGCCAGTAGTGGCACAGGGGTTAGCGGAAACACCATATATTTT. The full variable domain, in which reference TRBV19 and TRBJ1-3 provide the parts outside the CDR3, is DGGITQSPKYLFRKEGQNVTLSCEQNLNHDAMYWYRQDPGQGLRLIYYSQIVNDFQKGDIAEGYSVSREKKESFPLTVTSAQKNPTAFYLCASSGTGVSGNTIYFGEGSWLTVV.